The T cell receptor (beta chain) under discussion was sequenced for a study of T cell changes during pregnancy in multiple sclerosis. Looked up from germline, CDR1 is MNHNS and CDR2 is SASEGT. The junction had 8 bases not matched to a gene; V was cut back by 10 bases and J by 4 bases. This CDR3 has 14 amino acids. This clone was found a few times. TCRdb's copy holds only in-frame clones and misses some; the assay was immunoSEQ multiplex PCR. The sample lists tens of thousands of clones; around 89% were seen once. The sample here was CD4+ T cells from peripheral blood mononuclear cells, taken in the second trimester of pregnancy. The source of this sequence is a female donor with multiple sclerosis, enrolled in a pregnancy study. The genes are TRBV6-1 and TRBJ1-1, with 11 positions matching TRBD1. The CDR3 sequence: CATWTGGSSTEAFF. The CDR3 nucleotides read TGTGCCACCTGGACAGGGGGCTCGAGCACTGAAGCTTTCTTT.